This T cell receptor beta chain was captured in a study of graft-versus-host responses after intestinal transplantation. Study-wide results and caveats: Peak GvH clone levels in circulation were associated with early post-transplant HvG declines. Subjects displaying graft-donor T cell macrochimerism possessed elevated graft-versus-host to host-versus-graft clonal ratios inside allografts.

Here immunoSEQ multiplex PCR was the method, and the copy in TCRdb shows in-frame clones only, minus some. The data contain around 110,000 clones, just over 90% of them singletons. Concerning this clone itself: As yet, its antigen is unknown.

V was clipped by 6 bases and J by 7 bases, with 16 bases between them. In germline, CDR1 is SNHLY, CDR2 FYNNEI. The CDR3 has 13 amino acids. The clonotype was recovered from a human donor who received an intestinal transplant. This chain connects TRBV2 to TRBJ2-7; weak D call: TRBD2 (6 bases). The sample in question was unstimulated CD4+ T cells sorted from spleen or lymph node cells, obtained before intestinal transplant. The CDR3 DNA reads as TGTGCCAGCAGGCCGGATGCGGGAAGGGAGCAGTACTTC. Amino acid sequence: CASRPDAGREQYF.